The clone carrying this T cell receptor (beta chain) was recorded once. Its specificity is unknown. Clones were read by immunoSEQ multiplex PCR, and TCRdb kept only the in-frame ones, dropping some. The sample lists approximately 150,000 clones; roughly 92% were seen once. This CDR3 has 16 amino acids. Germline assignment: CDR1 KGHSH and CDR2 LQKENI. Between the trimmed V and J ends, which lost 3 bases and 5 bases, there was a span of 17 bases. This record comes from a study of T cell responses to AZD1222 COVID-19 vaccine. Findings and caveats of the study: Seropositive AZD1222 recipients at baseline numbered only five to seven. There were mostly white British donors and more females than males, and clonal diversity was possibly underestimated. The study reported that nearly half of spike-specific TCRs target unmutated variant regions.

V gene TRBV18 combines with J gene TRBJ2-1; maybe TRBD1 (6 bases). The clonotype originates from an adult who received the AZD1222 COVID-19 vaccine. The sequences come from peripheral blood, collected 28 days after the second AZD1222 dose. The CDR3 is CASSPPLRGADNEQFF. DNA of the CDR3: TGTGCCAGCTCACCTCCCCTCAGGGGAGCGGACAATGAGCAGTTCTTC.